The rows below give T cell receptor beta chains drawn from one sample of a study of CD8+CD57+ T cells in acquired aplastic anemia. TCRdb called the reads again in MiXCR, with one record for every CDR3 protein. The repertoire holds roughly 180,000 distinct CDR3 sequences, over 60% seen once, with about half in the top ten. Sequenced input: sorted CD4+, CD8+, or CD8+CD57+ T cells (not recorded which) from PBMCs. All receptors come from a human donor with severe aplastic anemia or a healthy control (not recorded which). Both conserved end residues are part of each CDR3. D genes are given only for firm matches.

J gene,V gene,D gene,CDR3 protein
TRBJ2-1,TRBV12-3/TRBV12-4,NA,CASTTTGALVNEQFF
TRBJ2-1,TRBV29-1,NA,CSVEGGRERYNEQFF
TRBJ2-7,TRBV7-9,NA,CASSSAPAEQYF
TRBJ2-3,TRBV7-2,TRBD2,CASSLARLAGGRGTDTQYF
TRBJ2-5,TRBV30,NA,CAWSGYNKQETQYF
TRBJ2-3,TRBV19,TRBD2,CASSNSGGATDTQYF
TRBJ2-7,TRBV6-4,NA,CASSYLRTVGTYEQYF
TRBJ1-2,TRBV11-3,TRBD1,CASSLGRGGVYGYTF
TRBJ1-3,TRBV10-3,NA,CATSGKGPSGNTIYF
TRBJ2-1,TRBV10-3,TRBD2,CAVAGTSGGAEDEQFF
TRBJ1-1,TRBV20-1,NA,CSARDRTSGGDTEAFF
TRBJ1-2,TRBV19,NA,CASSPNSHRLGYTF
TRBJ1-2,TRBV20-1,NA,CSARDPWGSGYTF
TRBJ1-6,TRBV2,NA,CASSLASGSWYNSPLHF
TRBJ2-7,TRBV7-2,TRBD2,CASSPSGGPYEQYF
TRBJ2-7,TRBV19,TRBD2,CASSMGLAGGYEQYF